The clone carrying this TCR beta chain occurred a few times. Germline V gene data show CDR1 as SSHAT and CDR2 as FNYEAQ (reference sequence). V shed 5 bases and J 0 bases; nucleotides not matched to a gene: 3. This CDR3 region has 15 residues. One entry per CDR3 protein, called by TCRdb with MiXCR from the 5' RACE reads. This table has about 340,000 distinct CDR3 sequences, 9.5% to 15% appearing once. This entry comes from a study of T cells after yellow fever vaccination. Specimen: CD4+ T cells sorted from PBMCs, collected 15 days after the yellow fever booster vaccination. This sequence originates from a man aged 18 to 29 who received the YFV17D yellow fever vaccine. This chain joins TRBV7-7 and TRBJ2-1; 8 bases are a match to TRBD1. The CDR3 sequence: CASSADRGSYNEQFF. CDR3 DNA sequence: TGTGCCAGCAGCGCAGACAGGGGCTCCTACAATGAGCAGTTCTTC.